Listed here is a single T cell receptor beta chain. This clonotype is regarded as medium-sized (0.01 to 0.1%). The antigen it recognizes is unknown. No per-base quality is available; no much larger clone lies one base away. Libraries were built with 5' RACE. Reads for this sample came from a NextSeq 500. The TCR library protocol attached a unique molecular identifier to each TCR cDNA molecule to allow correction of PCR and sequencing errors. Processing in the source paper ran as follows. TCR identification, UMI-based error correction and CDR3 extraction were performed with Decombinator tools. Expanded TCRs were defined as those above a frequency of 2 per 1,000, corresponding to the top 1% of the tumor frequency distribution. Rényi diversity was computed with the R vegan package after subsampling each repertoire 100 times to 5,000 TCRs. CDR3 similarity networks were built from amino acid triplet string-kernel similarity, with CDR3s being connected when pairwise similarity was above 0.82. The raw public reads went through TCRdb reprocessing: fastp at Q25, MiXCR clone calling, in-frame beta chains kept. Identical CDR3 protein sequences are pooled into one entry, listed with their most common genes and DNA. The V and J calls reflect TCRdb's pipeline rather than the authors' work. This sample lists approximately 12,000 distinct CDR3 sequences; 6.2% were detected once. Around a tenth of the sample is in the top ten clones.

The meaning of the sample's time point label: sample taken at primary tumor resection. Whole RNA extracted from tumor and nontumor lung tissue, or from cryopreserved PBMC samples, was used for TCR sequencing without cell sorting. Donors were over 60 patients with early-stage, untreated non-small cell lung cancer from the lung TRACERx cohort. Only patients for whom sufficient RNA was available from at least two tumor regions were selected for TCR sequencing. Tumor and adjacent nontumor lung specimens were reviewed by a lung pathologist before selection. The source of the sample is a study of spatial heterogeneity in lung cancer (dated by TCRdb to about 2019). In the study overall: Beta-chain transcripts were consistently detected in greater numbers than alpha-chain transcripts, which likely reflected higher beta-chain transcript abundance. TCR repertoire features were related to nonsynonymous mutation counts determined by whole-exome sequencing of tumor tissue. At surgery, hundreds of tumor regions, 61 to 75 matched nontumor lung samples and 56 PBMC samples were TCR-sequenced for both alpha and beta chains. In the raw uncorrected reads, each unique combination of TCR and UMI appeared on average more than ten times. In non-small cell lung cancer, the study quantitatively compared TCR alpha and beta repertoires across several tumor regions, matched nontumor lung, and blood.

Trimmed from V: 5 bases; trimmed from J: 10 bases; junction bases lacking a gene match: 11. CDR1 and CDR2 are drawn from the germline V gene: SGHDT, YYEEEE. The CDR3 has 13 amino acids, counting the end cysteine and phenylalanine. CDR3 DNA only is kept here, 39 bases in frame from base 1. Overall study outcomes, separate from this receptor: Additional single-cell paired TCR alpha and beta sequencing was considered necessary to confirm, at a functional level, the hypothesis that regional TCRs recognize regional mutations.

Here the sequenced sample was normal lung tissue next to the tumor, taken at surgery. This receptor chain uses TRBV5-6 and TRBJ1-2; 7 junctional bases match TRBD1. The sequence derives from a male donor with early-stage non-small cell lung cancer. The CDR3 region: CASRRDSERVYTF. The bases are TGTGCCAGCAGGCGGGACAGCGAAAGAGTCTACACCTTC. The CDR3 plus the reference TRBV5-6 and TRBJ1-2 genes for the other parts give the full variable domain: DAGVTQSPTHLIKTRGQQVTLRCSPKSGHDTVSWYQQALGQGPQFIFQYYEEEERQRGNFPDRFSGHQFPNYSSELNVNALLLGDSALYLCASRRDSERVYTFGSGTRLTVV.